These 15 T cell receptor beta chains were all obtained from the same sample, sequenced in a study of T cell responses to AZD1222 COVID-19 vaccine. Here immunoSEQ multiplex PCR was the method, and the copy in TCRdb shows in-frame clones only, minus some. In the table there are 80,000 to 90,000 clones, roughly nine tenths of which are singletons. Source: peripheral blood, taken on day 0 of AZD1222 vaccination. The source of these receptors is an adult in good health.

This rearrangement joins TRBV7-6 to TRBJ2-7, with D perhaps given as TRBD1 or TRBD2 (5 bases each). V lost 5 bases and J 0 bases, leaving 14 bases between the germline ends. This CDR3 comprises 15 residues. CDR1 is SGHVS, CDR2 FNYEAQ, per germline. This CDR3 is CASSPAGTASYEQYF. The CDR3 region has the DNA TGTGCCAGCAGCCCAGCCGGGACGGCCTCCTACGAGCAGTACTTC.

The CDR3 protein is CASSPRWDIDNEQFF. In DNA, the CDR3 is TGTGCCAGCAGCCCACGTTGGGACATCGACAATGAGCAGTTCTTC. V is TRBV7-8 and J is TRBJ2-1; maybe TRBD1 (6 bases). Germline loops: CDR1 SGHVS, CDR2 FQNEAQ. Trimming removed 5 bases from V and 5 bases from J, with 16 bases in between. The CDR3 runs to 15 residues.

This sequence joins TRBV28 and TRBJ2-3, with D maybe TRBD1 (6 bases). Per the germline V gene, CDR1 is MDHEN and CDR2 is SYDVKM. The CDR3 spans 15 residues. Trimming removed 8 bases from V and 1 base from J, with 16 bases in between. CDR3 sequence: CASYGTPYRTDTQYF. CDR3 bases: TGTGCCAGCTACGGGACACCGTACCGCACAGATACGCAGTATTTT.

The chain employs TRBV19 and TRBJ2-7; TRBD1 is a possible D gene (6 bases). CDR1 is LNHDA, CDR2 SQIVND, per germline (reference sequence). Trimming removed 4 bases from V and 1 base from J, with 11 bases in between. There are 14 residues in the CDR3. The CDR3 is CASSREQGSYEQYF. The CDR3 nucleotides read TGTGCCAGTAGTAGGGAACAGGGTTCCTACGAGCAGTACTTC.

CDR3 sequence: CASDDTGELFF. The CDR3 DNA reads as TGTGCCAGCGACGACACCGGGGAGCTGTTTTTT. The chain uses TRBV12-3 or TRBV12-4 and TRBJ2-2; no reliable D call. Between the trimmed V and J ends, which lost 8 bases and 3 bases, there was a span of 4 bases. The CDR3 consists of 11 residues.

The chain joins TRBV11-2 to TRBJ2-7, with TRBD2 identical over 11 bases. The germline V gene has CDR1 SGHAT and CDR2 FQNNGV. With V trimmed by 1 base and J by 0 bases, 11 bases remained unmatched. This CDR3 is built from 19 residues. CDR3 nucleotides: TGTGCCAGCAGCTTAGGAACACCGGGACTAGCGGAATTCTCCTACGAGCAGTACTTC. It codes for CASSLGTPGLAEFSYEQYF.

The chain links TRBV21-1 to TRBJ2-7; the D segment call TRBD1 is taken from the table without a DNA check. TRBV21-1 counts as a pseudogene. This CDR3 is 18 amino acids long. Written as DNA, the CDR3 is TGTGCCAGCAGCAATTACCTCCCCCCAGACAGGGCGGGCAACGAGCAGTACTTC. Protein sequence: CASSNYLPPDRAGNEQYF.

The chain has TRBV18 and TRBJ2-7, with D possibly TRBD1 on 5 matching bases. From germline, CDR1 is KGHSH and CDR2 LQKENI. V was cut by 2 bases and J by 4 bases, with 9 bases left in between. The CDR3 has 13 residues. CDR3 in amino acids: CASSPGARYEQYF. The DNA for the CDR3 is TGTGCCAGCTCACCAGGGGCAAGGTACGAGCAGTACTTC.

This clone was seen just once. The rearrangement joins TRBV28 to TRBJ1-1; the D gene is possibly TRBD1 (6 bases). Trimming cost V 8 bases and J 1 base, with 20 bases left between them. The CDR3 totals 16 residues. CDR1 MDHEN and CDR2 SYDVKM come from the germline V gene. The CDR3 DNA reads as TGTGCCAGCGCCGGAGGGGGGTGGGAGCCGAACACTGAAGCTTTCTTT. It encodes CASAGGGWEPNTEAFF.

The V and J genes are TRBV6-5 and TRBJ1-1, with D unresolved. CDR1 MNHEY and CDR2 SVGAGI come from the germline V gene. CDR3 size: 14 residues. Trimming left V 1 base short and J 8 bases short, with 14 bases between. CDR3 in DNA: TGTGCCAGCAGTTACTTAGCCGAGCGGGGAGAAGCTTTCTTT. This sequence encodes CASSYLAERGEAFF.

The rearrangement uses TRBV10-3 and TRBJ2-7; a weak D match, TRBD1 (5 bases). This CDR3 is 13 amino acids long. Deletions cut 0 bases from V and 9 bases from J, with 12 bases between. From germline, CDR1 is ENHRY and CDR2 SYGVKD. DNA of the CDR3: TGTGCCATCAGTGAGTCTCCCCCCCAGGGGCAGTACTTC. It yields the protein CAISESPPQGQYF.

This chain uses TRBV3-1 (or the pseudogene TRBV3-2) with TRBJ2-3, with a tentative D call TRBD2 (6 bases). V was shortened by 1 base and J by 0 bases, with 17 bases between the two germline ends. The germline V gene has CDR1 LGHDT and CDR2 YNNKEL (reference sequence). This CDR3 is built from 18 residues. The CDR3: CASSQGGLALTSTDTQYF. CDR3 nucleotide sequence: TGTGCCAGCAGCCAAGGAGGGCTAGCGCTAACTAGCACAGATACGCAGTATTTT.

This clone occurred a few times. This chain links TRBV5-5 with TRBJ2-7; no clear D. The CDR3 length is 13 residues. V gave up 3 bases and J gave up 7 bases, with 14 bases separating them. CDR1 is SGHKS and CDR2 is YYEKEE in the germline V gene (reference sequence). The CDR3 DNA is TGTGCCAGCAGCTCGACCAACCGGCGAGAGCAGTACTTC. This codes for CASSSTNRREQYF.

The gene calls are TRBV28 and TRBJ1-2; D uncertain. CDR3 length: 15 amino acids. The V and J ends lost 6 bases and 6 bases respectively, with 20 bases between them. From germline, CDR1 is MDHEN and CDR2 SYDVKM. CDR3 sequence reads: CASSLPRQAPNGYTF. In DNA form, the CDR3 reads TGTGCCAGCAGCCTACCGCGGCAGGCCCCAAATGGCTACACCTTC.

V and J are TRBV27 and TRBJ2-7; D could derive from TRBD1 or TRBD2 (6 bases each). From germline, CDR1 is MNHEY and CDR2 SMNVEV (reference sequence). The CDR3 is made up of 22 amino acids. Trimming left V 5 bases short and J 2 bases short, with 37 bases between. In DNA form, the CDR3 reads TGTGCCAGCAGTGGGGGCCTTGGGGGGCGGGACGGCTCCTTTAGCGAGGCCTACGAGCAGTACTTC. Amino acid sequence: CASSGGLGGRDGSFSEAYEQYF.